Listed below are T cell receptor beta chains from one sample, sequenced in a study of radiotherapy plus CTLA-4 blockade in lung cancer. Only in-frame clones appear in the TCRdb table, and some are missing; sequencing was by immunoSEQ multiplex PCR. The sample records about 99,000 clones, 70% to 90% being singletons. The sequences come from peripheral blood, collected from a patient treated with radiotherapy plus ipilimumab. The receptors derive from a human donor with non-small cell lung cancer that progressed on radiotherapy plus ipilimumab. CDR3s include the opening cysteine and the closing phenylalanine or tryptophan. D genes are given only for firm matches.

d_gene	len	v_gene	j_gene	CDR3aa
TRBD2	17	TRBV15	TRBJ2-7	CATSRDGVIAGINEQYF
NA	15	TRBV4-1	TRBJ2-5	CASSQAPSQQETQYF
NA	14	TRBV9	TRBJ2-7	CASSVGGQGYEQYF
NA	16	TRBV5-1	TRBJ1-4	CASSLVQGATNEKLFF
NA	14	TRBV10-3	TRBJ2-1	CAISEGDFRNEQFF
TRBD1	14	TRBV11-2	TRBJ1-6	CASSVRDRDSPLHF
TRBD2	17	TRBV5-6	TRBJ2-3	CASSDLKAREGTDTQYF
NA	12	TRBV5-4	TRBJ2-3	CASSLDTDTQYF
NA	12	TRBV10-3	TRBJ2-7	CAIGTLLNEQYF
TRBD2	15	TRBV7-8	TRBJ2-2	CASSPSGSNTGELFF
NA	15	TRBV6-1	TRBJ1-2	CASRLGFLLEDGYTF
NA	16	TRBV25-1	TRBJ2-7	CASSRDHRTYGAGQYF
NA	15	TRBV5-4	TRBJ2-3	CASSPAASSTDTQYF
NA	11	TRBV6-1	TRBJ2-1	CASSSQDEQFF
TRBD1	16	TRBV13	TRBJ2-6	CASSPGQNSGANVLTF
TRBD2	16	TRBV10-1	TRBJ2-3	CASSPLAGVGTDTQYF
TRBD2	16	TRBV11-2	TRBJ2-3	CASSYLSGRLADTQYF
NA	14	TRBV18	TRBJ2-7	CASSPGGGIYEQYF
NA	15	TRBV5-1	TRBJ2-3	CASSFQLPGPDTQYF
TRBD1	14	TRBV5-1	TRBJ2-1	CASSPATGGNEQFF
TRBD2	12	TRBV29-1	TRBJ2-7	CSAIGTNYEQYF